These 27 T cell receptor beta chains originate from one sample sequenced in a study of Ad26.COV2.S vaccination and SARS-CoV-2 variants. TCRdb keeps only in-frame clones here, not all; method: immunoSEQ multiplex PCR. The repertoire holds about 470,000 clones, with roughly 88% as singletons. The treatment denotes: some 19 received Ad26.COV2.S at low or high dose, single or two shots; several received placebo; per-sample allocation not given. Samples came from day 63 after the first vaccine or placebo injection. This sample comprised peripheral blood, obtained in a trial of Ad26.COV2.S vaccine versus placebo. The receptors shown here come from a person between 18 and 65 years old who received the Ad26.COV2.S COVID-19 vaccine or a placebo.

J is TRBJ1-1 and V is TRBV12-3 or TRBV12-4; 9 nucleotides agree with TRBD1. Unmatched junction bases numbered 2, after V lost 6 bases and J lost 3 bases. The CDR3 totals 13 residues. CDR3 nucleotides: TGTGCCAGCAGGGGACAGGGAGACACTGAAGCTTTCTTT. Protein product: CASRGQGDTEAFF.

This clone was detected only once. The chain combines TRBV6-5 with TRBJ1-1, with TRBD1 as a possible D gene (5 bases). Looked up from germline, CDR1 is MNHEY and CDR2 is SVGAGI. The CDR3 sequence is 14 residues long. V lost 4 bases and J 4 bases, leaving 13 bases between the germline ends. The CDR3 loop reads CASSSGGLGTEAFF. The CDR3 DNA sequence: TGTGCCAGCAGTTCCGGGGGGTTGGGCACTGAAGCTTTCTTT.

The J gene is TRBJ2-3, the V gene TRBV11-1; 8 nucleotides match TRBD2. CDR3 size: 14 residues. The V gene's germline CDR1 is SGHAT and CDR2 FQDESV (reference sequence). Trimming at V came to 4 bases and at J to 2 bases, leaving 2 bases not matched to a gene. DNA for the CDR3: TGTGCCAGCAGCTCACTAGCGGACACAGATACGCAGTATTTT. It is translated as CASSSLADTDTQYF.

The chain links TRBV24-1 to TRBJ2-3, with D hard to call. Trimming cost V 5 bases and J 2 bases, with 7 bases left between them. The germline V gene encodes CDR1 KGHDR and CDR2 SFDVKD. The CDR3 is 13 residues long. The CDR3 protein is CATSGADTDTQYF. DNA for the CDR3: TGTGCCACCAGTGGGGCAGACACAGATACGCAGTATTTT.

V and J are TRBV11-2 and TRBJ2-2, with D tentatively TRBD1 (5 bases). The CDR3 is made up of 14 amino acids. V lost 1 base and J 6 bases, leaving 9 bases between the germline ends. From germline, CDR1 is SGHAT and CDR2 FQNNGV. CDR3 nucleotides: TGTGCCAGCAGCTTAGTCACAGGCCCCGGGGAGCTGTTTTTT. This codes for CASSLVTGPGELFF. Looking up the rest from reference TRBV11-2 and TRBJ2-2 gives the full variable domain: EAGVAQSPRYKIIEKRQSVAFWCNPISGHATLYWYQQILGQGPKLLIQFQNNGVVDDSQLPKDRFSAERLKGVDSTLKIQPAKLEDSAVYLCASSLVTGPGELFFGEGSRLTVL.

The chain uses TRBV30 and TRBJ1-6; no firm D call. The CDR3 length is 17 residues. The germline V and J ends were trimmed by 0 bases and 10 bases, with 22 bases remaining between them. Germline CDR1 is GTSNPN and CDR2 is SVGIG (reference sequence). For the CDR3, the DNA is TGTGCCTGGAGTGTACCACCAAACCTCCGCGATCAATCACCCCTCCACTTT. This gives the protein CAWSVPPNLRDQSPLHF.

The V gene is TRBV7-3, the J gene TRBJ2-2; 7 bases are a match to TRBD1. This CDR3 is built from 14 residues. Per the germline V gene, CDR1 is SGHTA and CDR2 is FQGTGA. J lost 7 bases, V lost 0 bases, and 2 bases had no gene match. The CDR3 is CASSLTRDSGELFF. CDR3 DNA: TGTGCCAGCAGCTTAACCAGGGACAGCGGGGAGCTGTTTTTT.

V usage is TRBV9 and J usage is TRBJ2-6; D is uncertain. Trimming left V 1 base short and J 1 base short, with 3 bases between. The CDR3 sequence is 14 residues long. Germline V gene lookup returns CDR1 SGDLS and CDR2 YYNGEE. The chain's CDR3 is CASSVSSGANVLTF. Here the CDR3 DNA reads TGTGCCAGCAGCGTAAGTTCTGGGGCCAACGTCCTGACTTTC. Using reference TRBV9 and TRBJ2-6 for the parts outside the CDR3, the full variable domain is DSGVTQTPKHLITATGQRVTLRCSPRSGDLSVYWYQQSLDQGLQFLIQYYNGEERAKGNILERFSAQQFPDLHSELNLSSLELGDSALYFCASSVSSGANVLTFGAGSRLTVL.

The chain links TRBV19 to TRBJ2-2; TRBD2 is a possible D gene (5 bases). With 7 bases removed from V and 2 bases from J, the gap between germline ends came to 14 bases. This CDR3 has 15 residues. Germline CDR1 is LNHDA and CDR2 is SQIVND (reference sequence). CDR3 residues: CASIKLPSNTGELFF. Here the CDR3 DNA reads TGTGCCAGTATCAAGCTCCCTAGCAACACCGGGGAGCTGTTTTTT.

The chain carries TRBV27 and TRBJ2-1, with TRBD2 matching 9 bases. Trimming took 2 bases from V and 8 from J; bases not matched to a gene: 10. CDR1 and CDR2 from the germline V gene are MNHEY and SMNVEV (reference sequence). The length of the CDR3 is 16 residues. CDR3 residues: CASSLRSAGGPHEQFF. CDR3 DNA: TGTGCCAGCAGTTTACGCTCCGCGGGAGGGCCTCATGAGCAGTTCTTC.

The V and J genes are TRBV11-3 and TRBJ2-5; no reliable D call. Trimming took off 2 bases at V and 5 bases at J, with 9 bases between the two ends. The germline V gene has CDR1 SGHNT and CDR2 YENEEA. This CDR3 has 13 residues. CDR3 nucleotides: TGTGCCAGCAGCTTAAATGGTTTTGAGACCCAGTACTTC. It specifies CASSLNGFETQYF.

The chain combines TRBV9 with TRBJ2-5; tentatively, D is TRBD1 or TRBD2 (6 bases each). CDR3 length: 14 residues. V was cut by 0 bases and J by 4 bases, with 10 bases left in between. Germline CDR1 reads SGDLS; CDR2 reads YYNGEE. The chain's CDR3 is CASSVAGAAETQYF. The CDR3 DNA reads as TGTGCCAGCAGCGTAGCGGGGGCGGCAGAGACCCAGTACTTC.

V gene TRBV28 combines with J gene TRBJ2-2; D is undetermined. The CDR3 has 14 residues. Trimming pared 6 bases from V and 7 bases from J, leaving 15 bases between. Germline-derived CDR1 and CDR2 are MDHEN and SYDVKM. CDR3 amino acids: CASRADPGGGELFF. CDR3 in DNA: TGTGCCAGCAGGGCCGACCCAGGCGGCGGGGAGCTGTTTTTT.

This clone was recorded only once. The chain joins TRBV9 to TRBJ2-7, with D possibly being TRBD2 (7 bases). The germline V and J ends were trimmed by 4 bases and 3 bases, with 26 bases remaining between them. CDR1 and CDR2 (germline): SGDLS, YYNGEE. The CDR3 sequence is 18 residues long. The CDR3 reads CASSPRGGRERRIYEQYF. The CDR3 DNA reads TGTGCCAGCAGCCCCCGTGGGGGGCGGGAGAGGAGGATCTACGAGCAGTACTTC.

With regard to this clone: The sample carries other DNA sequences with the same CDR3. The V gene is TRBV7-9, the J gene TRBJ2-7, with 9 nucleotides matching TRBD1. V trimming: 4 bases; J trimming: 2 bases; junction bases outside the gene matches: 3. Germline CDR1 reads SEHNR; CDR2 reads FQNEAQ (reference sequence). The CDR3 contains 14 residues. The chain's CDR3 is CASSSGQGAYEQYF. DNA of the CDR3: TGTGCCAGCAGCTCGGGACAGGGAGCCTACGAGCAGTACTTC. The complete variable domain, with remaining parts taken from reference TRBV7-9 and TRBJ2-7, reads DTGVSQNPRHKITKRGQNVTFRCDPISEHNRLYWYRQTLGQGPEFLTYFQNEAQLEKSRLLSDRFSAERPKGSFSTLEIQRTEQGDSAMYLCASSSGQGAYEQYFGPGTRLTVT.

The rearrangement uses TRBV6-5 and TRBJ2-7; 10 nucleotides line up with TRBD2. The germline V gene has CDR1 MNHEY and CDR2 SVGAGI. V lost 7 bases, J lost 2 bases, and 8 bases stayed unmatched. The CDR3 covers 15 residues. CDR3 in DNA: TGTGCCAGCAACTTGGTTACTAGCGGGACCTACGAGCAGTACTTC. As protein: CASNLVTSGTYEQYF.

This chain connects TRBV19 to TRBJ2-1, with TRBD1 matching over 10 bases. CDR3 length: 14 amino acids. The germline gives CDR1 LNHDA, CDR2 SQIVND (reference sequence). With V trimmed by 5 bases and J by 8 bases, 6 bases remained unmatched. The CDR3 here is CASSSRTGGDEQFF. CDR3 bases: TGTGCCAGTAGTTCCAGGACAGGGGGGGATGAGCAGTTCTTC.

This chain joins TRBV27 and TRBJ2-2; the D gene is possibly TRBD2 (5 bases). Trimming removed 7 bases at V and 0 bases at J, with 24 bases between. CDR1 MNHEY and CDR2 SMNVEV come from the germline V gene (reference sequence). The CDR3 is 19 residues long. CDR3 bases: TGTGCCAGCACGAGCGGTTACCTACACAACTCCCCGAACACCGGGGAGCTGTTTTTT. It codes for CASTSGYLHNSPNTGELFF.

This sequence joins TRBV3-1 (or the pseudogene TRBV3-2) and TRBJ2-1; 12 bases line up with TRBD2. Germline V gene sequence: CDR1 LGHDT, CDR2 YNNKEL (reference sequence). V lost 1 base to trimming and J lost 8 bases; unmatched junction nucleotides: 6. The CDR3 covers 16 residues. The CDR3 reads CASSQVRLAGDDEQFF. The CDR3 DNA follows: TGTGCCAGCAGCCAAGTCCGACTAGCGGGAGATGATGAGCAGTTCTTC.

This rearrangement joins TRBV7-3 to TRBJ2-2, with D tentatively TRBD1 (5 bases). This CDR3 region has 14 residues. Per germline, CDR1 SGHTA and CDR2 FQGTGA. Trimming took 2 bases from V and 6 from J, leaving 10 bases between them. CDR3 residues: CASSLGRVAGELFF. For the CDR3, the DNA is TGTGCCAGCAGCTTAGGCAGGGTGGCCGGGGAGCTGTTTTTT.

The V gene is TRBV7-3, the J gene TRBJ2-2; D ambiguous. Between the trimmed V and J ends, which lost 6 bases and 4 bases, there was a span of 6 bases. This CDR3 has 12 residues. Germline values: CDR1 SGHTA, CDR2 FQGTGA. CDR3 coding DNA: TGTGCCAGCAGGGTACCCACCGGGGAGCTGTTTTTT. It encodes CASRVPTGELFF.

This chain uses TRBV9 with TRBJ1-1; D gene unclear. Trimming pared 0 bases from V and 1 base from J, leaving 10 bases between. The germline V gene encodes CDR1 SGDLS and CDR2 YYNGEE. The CDR3 runs 15 residues. CDR3 amino acids: CASSVGGSPNTEAFF. CDR3 nucleotides: TGTGCCAGCAGCGTAGGAGGCAGCCCGAACACTGAAGCTTTCTTT.

DNA of the CDR3: TGTGCCAGCAGCGTTGGGACAGAAGAAGCTTTCTTT. Translating gives CASSVGTEEAFF. The chain is built from TRBV28 and TRBJ1-1, with 7 nucleotides matching TRBD1. Germline V gives CDR1 MDHEN, CDR2 SYDVKM. The CDR3 totals 12 residues. The V gene end was trimmed by 6 bases and the J gene end by 8 bases; junction bases not matched to a gene: 6.

The V and J genes are TRBV30 and TRBJ1-4; D not certain. V lost 2 bases and J 2 bases, leaving 15 bases between the germline ends. Germline-derived CDR1 and CDR2 are GTSNPN and SVGIG (reference sequence). The CDR3 contains 16 residues. The DNA for the CDR3 is TGTGCCTGGAGTCACCCCCGTTTTGGGACTAATGAAAAACTGTTTTTT. Residues: CAWSHPRFGTNEKLFF.

The genes are TRBV29-1 and TRBJ2-3; D is ambiguous. The CDR3 spans 13 residues. Trimming took 3 bases from V and 0 from J, leaving 7 bases between them. CDR1 and CDR2 (germline): SQVTM, ANQGSEA. For the CDR3, the DNA is TGCAGCGTTGACACCGGGAGCACAGATACGCAGTATTTT. It yields the protein CSVDTGSTDTQYF.

CDR3 bases: TGTGCCAGTAGCGGTAAACAGGTCGCAGATACGCAGTATTTT. Translated, it gives CASSGKQVADTQYF. This chain joins TRBV19 and TRBJ2-3, with D possibly matching TRBD1 (5 bases). The ends were cut back, 6 bases at V and 4 bases at J, with 14 bases in the middle. Per the germline V gene, CDR1 is LNHDA and CDR2 is SQIVND (reference sequence). This CDR3 region has 14 residues. Looking up the rest from reference TRBV19 and TRBJ2-3 gives the full variable domain: DGGITQSPKYLFRKEGQNVTLSCEQNLNHDAMYWYRQDPGQGLRLIYYSQIVNDFQKGDIAEGYSVSREKKESFPLTVTSAQKNPTAFYLCASSGKQVADTQYFGPGTRLTVL.

The genes are TRBV30 and TRBJ2-2; perhaps TRBD1 as D (6 bases). Per the germline V gene, CDR1 is GTSNPN and CDR2 is SVGIG (reference sequence). Trimming shortened V by 0 bases and J by 2 bases, and 10 bases separated the two germline ends. The CDR3 is made up of 15 amino acids. The CDR3 region has the DNA TGTGCCTGGAGTGTAACCAGGGGAAACACCGGGGAGCTGTTTTTT. This sequence encodes CAWSVTRGNTGELFF.